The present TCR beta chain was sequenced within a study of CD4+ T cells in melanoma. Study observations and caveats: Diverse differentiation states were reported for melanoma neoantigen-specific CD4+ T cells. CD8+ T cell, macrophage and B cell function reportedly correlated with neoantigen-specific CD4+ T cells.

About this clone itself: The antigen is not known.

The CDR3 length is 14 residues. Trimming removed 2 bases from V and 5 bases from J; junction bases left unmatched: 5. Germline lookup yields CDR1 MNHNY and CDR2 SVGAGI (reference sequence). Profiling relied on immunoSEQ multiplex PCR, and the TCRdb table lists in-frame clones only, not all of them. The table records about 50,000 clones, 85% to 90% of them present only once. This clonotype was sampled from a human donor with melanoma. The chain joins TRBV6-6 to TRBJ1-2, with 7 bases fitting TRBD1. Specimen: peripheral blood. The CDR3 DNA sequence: TGTGCCAGCAGTTACCGGACAGGCGCATATGGCTACACCTTC. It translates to CASSYRTGAYGYTF.